This is a list of T cell receptor beta chains from one sample in a study of blood T cell repertoires in COVID-19. Repertoires were generated with immunoSEQ multiplex PCR, while TCRdb's copy carries only in-frame clones and drops some. This table has 130,000 to 150,000 clones, roughly 90% appearing once. The sequencing input was PBMCs or T cells enriched from blood (not recorded which). The receptors derive from a woman aged 25 to 39 with acute COVID-19. Each CDR3 is given with its conserved first and last residue. D genes are given only for firm matches. Clone size appears in some rows only: once, few, many, or a class for an expanded clone.

v_gene	j_gene	d_gene	abundance	CDR3nt	CDR3aa
TRBV28	TRBJ1-5	TRBD1	NA	TGTGCCAGCAGTCTACAGGGGTCTATAGATCAGCCCCAGCATTTT	CASSLQGSIDQPQHF
TRBV28	TRBJ1-3	TRBD1	NA	TGTGCCAGCAGCCCCTGGACAGGGAGCTCGGGAAACACCATATATTTT	CASSPWTGSSGNTIYF
TRBV4-1	TRBJ2-4	TRBD2	NA	TGCGCCAGCAGCCAAGCCTACCTAGCGGGAGATCCATATCTAAACATTCAGTACTTC	CASSQAYLAGDPYLNIQYF
TRBV19	TRBJ1-4	NA	NA	TGTGCCAGTAGTATCTCCTCAGGGACGGAGGGAGAAAAACTGTTTTTT	CASSISSGTEGEKLFF
TRBV28	TRBJ2-7	NA	NA	TGTGCCAGCAGTTTGTCCCCTAATTACTACGAGCAGTACTTC	CASSLSPNYYEQYF
TRBV28	TRBJ2-1	NA	NA	TGTGCCAGCAGTCCGAGTATGTCCTACAATGAGCAGTTCTTC	CASSPSMSYNEQFF
TRBV15	TRBJ1-1	NA	once	TGTGCCACCAGCAGAGACACCAACAGGGAAGCTTTCTTT	CATSRDTNREAFF
TRBV10-2	TRBJ1-3	TRBD1	once	TGCGCCAGCAGCCTCGACAGGGCCGGAAACACCATATATTTT	CASSLDRAGNTIYF
TRBV30	TRBJ1-1	NA	NA	TGTGCCTGGAGTTGGTCGAGGAGAGTTGAAGCTTTCTTT	CAWSWSRRVEAFF
TRBV19	TRBJ2-5	NA	once	TGTGCCAGTAACCCCACAGGGACCGGGATAACCCAGTACTTC	CASNPTGTGITQYF